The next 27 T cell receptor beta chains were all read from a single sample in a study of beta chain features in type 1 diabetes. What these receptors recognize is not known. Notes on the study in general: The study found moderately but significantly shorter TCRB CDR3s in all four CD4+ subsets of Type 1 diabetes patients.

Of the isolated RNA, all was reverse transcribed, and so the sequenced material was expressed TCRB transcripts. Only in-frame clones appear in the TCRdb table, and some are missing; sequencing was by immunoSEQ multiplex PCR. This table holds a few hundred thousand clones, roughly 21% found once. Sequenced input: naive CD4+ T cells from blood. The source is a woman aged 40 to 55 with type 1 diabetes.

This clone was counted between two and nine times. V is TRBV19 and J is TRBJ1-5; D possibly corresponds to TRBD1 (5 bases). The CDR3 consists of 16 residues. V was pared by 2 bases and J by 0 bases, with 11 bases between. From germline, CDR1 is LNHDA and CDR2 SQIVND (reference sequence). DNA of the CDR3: TGTGCCAGTAGTATAATAGGGGCTCATAGCAATCAGCCCCAGCATTTT. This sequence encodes CASSIIGAHSNQPQHF. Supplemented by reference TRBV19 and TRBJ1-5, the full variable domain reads DGGITQSPKYLFRKEGQNVTLSCEQNLNHDAMYWYRQDPGQGLRLIYYSQIVNDFQKGDIAEGYSVSREKKESFPLTVTSAQKNPTAFYLCASSIIGAHSNQPQHFGDGTRLSIL.

The CDR3 DNA reads as TGTGCCAGCAGCAGTACAGGGGGAATCGTGCAGCCCCAGCATTTT. Translated, it gives CASSSTGGIVQPQHF. The V gene is TRBV4-2, the J gene TRBJ1-5; 8 bases line up with TRBD1. CDR3 length: 15 amino acids. With 5 bases clipped from V and 7 bases from J, the junction kept 10 bases outside the gene matches. CDR1 is LGHNA, CDR2 YNFKEQ, per germline.

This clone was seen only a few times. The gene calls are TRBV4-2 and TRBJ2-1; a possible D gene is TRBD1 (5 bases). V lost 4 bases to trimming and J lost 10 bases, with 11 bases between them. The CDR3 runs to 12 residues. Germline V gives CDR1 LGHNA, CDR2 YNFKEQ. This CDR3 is CASSLGQAEQFF. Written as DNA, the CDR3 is TGTGCCAGCAGCCTAGGACAAGCCGAGCAGTTCTTC.

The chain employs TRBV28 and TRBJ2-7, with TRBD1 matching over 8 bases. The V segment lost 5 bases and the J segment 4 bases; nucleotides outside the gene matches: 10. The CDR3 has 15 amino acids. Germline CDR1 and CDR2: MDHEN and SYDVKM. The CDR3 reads CASSPTDRGGYEQYF. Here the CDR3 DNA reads TGTGCCAGCAGTCCAACCGACAGGGGAGGTTACGAGCAGTACTTC.

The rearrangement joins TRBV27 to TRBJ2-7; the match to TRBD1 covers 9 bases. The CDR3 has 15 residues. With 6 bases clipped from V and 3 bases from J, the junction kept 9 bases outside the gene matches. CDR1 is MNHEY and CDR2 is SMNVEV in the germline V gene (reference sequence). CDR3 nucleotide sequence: TGTGCCAGCAGGCGACCGGGACAGGGTTTCTACGAGCAGTACTTC. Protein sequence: CASRRPGQGFYEQYF.

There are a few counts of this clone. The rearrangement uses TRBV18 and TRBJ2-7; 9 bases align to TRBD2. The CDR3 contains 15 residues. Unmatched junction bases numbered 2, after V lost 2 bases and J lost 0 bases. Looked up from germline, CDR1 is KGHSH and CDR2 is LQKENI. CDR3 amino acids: CASSPISGSSYEQYF. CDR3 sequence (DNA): TGTGCCAGCTCACCAATTAGCGGGAGCTCCTACGAGCAGTACTTC.

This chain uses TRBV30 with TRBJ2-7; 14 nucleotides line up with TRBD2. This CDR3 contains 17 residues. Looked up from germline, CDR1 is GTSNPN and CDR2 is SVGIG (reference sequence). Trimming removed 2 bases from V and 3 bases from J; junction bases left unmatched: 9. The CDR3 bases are TGTGCCTGGAGTCGGACAGCCGGGACTAGCGGGAGCTACGAGCAGTACTTC. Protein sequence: CAWSRTAGTSGSYEQYF.

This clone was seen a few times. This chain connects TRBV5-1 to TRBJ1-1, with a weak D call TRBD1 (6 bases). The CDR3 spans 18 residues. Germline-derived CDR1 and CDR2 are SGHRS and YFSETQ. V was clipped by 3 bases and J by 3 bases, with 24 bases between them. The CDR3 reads CASSSSPGAQSQYTEAFF. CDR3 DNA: TGCGCCAGCAGCTCCTCTCCAGGGGCCCAGTCACAGTACACTGAAGCTTTCTTT.

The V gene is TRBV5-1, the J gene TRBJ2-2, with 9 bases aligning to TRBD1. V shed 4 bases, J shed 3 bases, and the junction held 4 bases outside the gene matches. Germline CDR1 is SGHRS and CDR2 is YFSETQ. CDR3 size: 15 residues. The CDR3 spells CASSVGQGDTGELFF. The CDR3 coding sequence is TGCGCCAGCAGCGTGGGACAGGGTGACACCGGGGAGCTGTTTTTT.

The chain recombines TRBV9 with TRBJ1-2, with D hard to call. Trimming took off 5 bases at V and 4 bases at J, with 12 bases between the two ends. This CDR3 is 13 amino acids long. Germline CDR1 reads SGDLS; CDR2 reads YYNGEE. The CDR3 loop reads CASSLRSGYGYTF. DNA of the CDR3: TGTGCCAGCAGTCTTAGGTCGGGCTATGGCTACACCTTC.

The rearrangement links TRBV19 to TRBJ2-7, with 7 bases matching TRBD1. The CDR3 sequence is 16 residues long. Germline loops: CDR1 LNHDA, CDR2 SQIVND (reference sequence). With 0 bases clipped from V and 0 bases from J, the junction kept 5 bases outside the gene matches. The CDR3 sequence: CASSIDGTVSSYEQYF. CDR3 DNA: TGTGCCAGTAGTATAGATGGGACAGTGAGCTCCTACGAGCAGTACTTC. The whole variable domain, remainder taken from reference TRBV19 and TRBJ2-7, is DGGITQSPKYLFRKEGQNVTLSCEQNLNHDAMYWYRQDPGQGLRLIYYSQIVNDFQKGDIAEGYSVSREKKESFPLTVTSAQKNPTAFYLCASSIDGTVSSYEQYFGPGTRLTVT.

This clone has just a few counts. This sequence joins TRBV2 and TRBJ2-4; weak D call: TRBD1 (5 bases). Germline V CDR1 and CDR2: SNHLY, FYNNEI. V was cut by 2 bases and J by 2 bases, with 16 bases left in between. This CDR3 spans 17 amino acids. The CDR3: CASSERARADTKNIQYF. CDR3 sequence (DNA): TGTGCCAGCAGTGAACGAGCCAGGGCGGATACCAAAAACATTCAGTACTTC. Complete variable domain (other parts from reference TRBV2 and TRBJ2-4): EPEVTQTPSHQVTQMGQEVILRCVPISNHLYFYWYRQILGQKVEFLVSFYNNEISEKSEIFDDQFSVERPDGSNFTLKIRSTKLEDSAMYFCASSERARADTKNIQYFGAGTRLSVL.

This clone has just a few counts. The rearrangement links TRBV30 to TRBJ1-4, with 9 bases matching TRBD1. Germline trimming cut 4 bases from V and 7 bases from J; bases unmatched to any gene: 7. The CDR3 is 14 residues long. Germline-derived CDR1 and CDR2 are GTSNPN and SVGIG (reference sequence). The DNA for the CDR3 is TGTGCCTGGACAAGGACAGGGGTGACTGAAAAACTGTTTTTT. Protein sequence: CAWTRTGVTEKLFF.

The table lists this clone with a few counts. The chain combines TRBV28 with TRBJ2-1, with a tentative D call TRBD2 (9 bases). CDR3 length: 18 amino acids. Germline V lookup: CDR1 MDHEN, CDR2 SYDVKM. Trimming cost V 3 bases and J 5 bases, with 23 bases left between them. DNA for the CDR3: TGTGCCAGCAGTTTGTGGGCGGGGGGGACAGGCGCGGACAATGAGCAGTTCTTC. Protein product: CASSLWAGGTGADNEQFF.

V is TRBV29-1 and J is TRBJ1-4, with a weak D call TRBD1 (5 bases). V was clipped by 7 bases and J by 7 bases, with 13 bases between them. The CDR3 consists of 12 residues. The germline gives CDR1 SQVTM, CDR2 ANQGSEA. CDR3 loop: CSAGTGPEKLFF. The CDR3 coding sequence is TGCAGCGCCGGGACTGGGCCTGAAAAACTGTTTTTT.

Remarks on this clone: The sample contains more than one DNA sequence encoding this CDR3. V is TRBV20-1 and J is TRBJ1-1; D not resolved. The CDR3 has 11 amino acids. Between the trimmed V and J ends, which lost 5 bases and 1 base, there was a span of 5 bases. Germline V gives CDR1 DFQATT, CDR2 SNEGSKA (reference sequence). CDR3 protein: CSARRNTEAFF. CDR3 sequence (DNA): TGCAGTGCTCGGAGGAACACTGAAGCTTTCTTT.

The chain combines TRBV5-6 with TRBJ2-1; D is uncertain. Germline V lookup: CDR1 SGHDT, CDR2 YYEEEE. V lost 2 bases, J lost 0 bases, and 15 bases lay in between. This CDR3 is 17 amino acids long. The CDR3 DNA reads TGTGCCAGCAGCTTAAGAAGGCGAGGCCCCTCCTACAATGAGCAGTTCTTC. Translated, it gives CASSLRRRGPSYNEQFF.

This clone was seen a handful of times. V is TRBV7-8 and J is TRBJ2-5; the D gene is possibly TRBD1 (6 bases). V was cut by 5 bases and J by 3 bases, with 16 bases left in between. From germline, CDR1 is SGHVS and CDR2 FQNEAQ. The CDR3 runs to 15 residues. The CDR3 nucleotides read TGTGCCAGCAGCCAGGGGCGGACGCCGAAAGAGACCCAGTACTTC. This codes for CASSQGRTPKETQYF.

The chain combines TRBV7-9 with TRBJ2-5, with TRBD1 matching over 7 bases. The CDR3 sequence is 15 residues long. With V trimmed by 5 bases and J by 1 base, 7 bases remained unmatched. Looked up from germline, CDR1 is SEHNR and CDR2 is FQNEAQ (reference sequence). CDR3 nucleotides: TGTGCCAGCAGCCCTATACAGGGGAGCCAAGAGACCCAGTACTTC. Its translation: CASSPIQGSQETQYF.

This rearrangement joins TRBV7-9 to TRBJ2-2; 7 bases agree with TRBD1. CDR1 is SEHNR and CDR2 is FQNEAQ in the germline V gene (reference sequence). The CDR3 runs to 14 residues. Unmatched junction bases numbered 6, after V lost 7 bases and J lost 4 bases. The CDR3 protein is CASNQQGITGELFF. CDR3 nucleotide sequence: TGTGCCAGCAACCAACAGGGGATCACCGGGGAGCTGTTTTTT.

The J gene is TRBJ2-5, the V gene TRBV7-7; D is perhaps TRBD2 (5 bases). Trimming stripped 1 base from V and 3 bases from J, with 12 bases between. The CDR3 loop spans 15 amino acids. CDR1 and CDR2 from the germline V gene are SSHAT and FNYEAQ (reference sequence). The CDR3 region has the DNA TGTGCCAGCAGCTTAGGACCTTTGGGAGAAGAGACCCAGTACTTC. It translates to CASSLGPLGEETQYF.

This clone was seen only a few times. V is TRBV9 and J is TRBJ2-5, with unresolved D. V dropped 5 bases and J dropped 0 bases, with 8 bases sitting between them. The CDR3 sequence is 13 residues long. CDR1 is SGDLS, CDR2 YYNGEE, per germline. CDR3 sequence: CASSPGYQETQYF. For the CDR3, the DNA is TGTGCCAGCAGTCCCGGGTACCAAGAGACCCAGTACTTC.

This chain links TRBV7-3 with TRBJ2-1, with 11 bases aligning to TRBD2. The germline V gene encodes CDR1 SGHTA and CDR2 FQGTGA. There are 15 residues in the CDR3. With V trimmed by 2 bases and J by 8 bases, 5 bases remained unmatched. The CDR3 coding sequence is TGTGCCAGCAGCTTACGACTAGCGGGAAGGGATGAGCAGTTCTTC. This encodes CASSLRLAGRDEQFF.

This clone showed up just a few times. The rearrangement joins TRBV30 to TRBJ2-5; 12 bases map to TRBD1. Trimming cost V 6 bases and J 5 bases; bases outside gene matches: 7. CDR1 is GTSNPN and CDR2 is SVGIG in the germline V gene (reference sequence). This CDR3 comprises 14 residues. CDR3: CACLGDRGLETQYF. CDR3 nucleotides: TGTGCCTGCTTAGGGGACAGGGGGCTGGAGACCCAGTACTTC.

CDR3 protein: CASSPGLAESETQYF. The CDR3 DNA reads TGTGCCAGCTCACCAGGACTAGCGGAGTCGGAGACCCAGTACTTC. This chain uses TRBV18 with TRBJ2-5; 10 bases are shared with TRBD2. The germline V gene has CDR1 KGHSH and CDR2 LQKENI. The CDR3 is 15 residues long. J gave up 5 bases and V 2 bases, and 5 bases lay outside the gene matches.

The CDR3 sequence: CASSDRGHEQFF. The CDR3, as DNA: TGCGCCAGCAGCGACAGGGGCCACGAGCAGTTCTTC. The J gene is TRBJ2-1, the V gene TRBV5-1, with TRBD1 matching over 8 bases. The V segment lost 4 bases and the J segment 10 bases; nucleotides outside the gene matches: 4. Germline lookup yields CDR1 SGHRS and CDR2 YFSETQ. The CDR3 totals 12 residues.

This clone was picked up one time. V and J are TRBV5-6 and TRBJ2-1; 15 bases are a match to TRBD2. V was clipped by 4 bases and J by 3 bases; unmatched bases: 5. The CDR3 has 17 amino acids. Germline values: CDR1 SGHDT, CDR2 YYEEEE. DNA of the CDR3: TGTGCCAGCAGCCTTCCGGGACTAGCGGGAGGCTACAATGAGCAGTTCTTC. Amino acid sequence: CASSLPGLAGGYNEQFF.